Listed below are T cell receptor beta chains from one sample, sequenced in a study of cytomegalovirus exposure and HLA in healthy donors. Assay: immunoSEQ multiplex PCR; the TCRdb copy retains only in-frame clones and omits some. The table has approximately 60,000 clones, approximately 90% seen once; the top ten hold approximately 3%. The sequencing input was PBMCs. The receptors derive from a man aged 18 to 29 in good health and CMV-seronegative. Each CDR3 is given with its conserved first and last residue. Fields, in order: J gene, V gene, clone size, D gene, CDR3 DNA, CDR3 protein. D genes are given only for firm matches. Only some rows state a clone size, as once, few, many or a class for expanded clones.

TRBJ2-1 TRBV6-6 NA TRBD2 TGTGCCAGCAGCCTACTAGCGGAGAGATACAATGAGCAGTTCTTC CASSLLAERYNEQFF
TRBJ2-2 TRBV7-9 NA NA TGTGCCAGCAGCGCCTCTCAAGGGGGCACCGGGGAGCTGTTTTTT CASSASQGGTGELFF
TRBJ1-2 TRBV6-1 once NA TGTGCCAGCAGGATACAGGGCCTAGATGGCTACACCTTC CASRIQGLDGYTF
TRBJ1-2 TRBV11-2 NA NA TGTGCCAGCAGCGCCACTGCCTATGGCTACACCTTC CASSATAYGYTF
TRBJ1-2 TRBV5-1 NA TRBD1 TGCGCCAGCAGCCCAGGGACAGGGGTGGGCTACACCTTC CASSPGTGVGYTF
TRBJ2-5 TRBV7-2 NA TRBD2 TGTGCCAGCAGCCCGGGGGGGTGGACGGTAGAGACCCAGTACTTC CASSPGGWTVETQYF
TRBJ1-1 TRBV7-9 NA TRBD1 TGTGCCAGCAGCTTCGGGACAGGGGGCACTGAAGCTTTCTTT CASSFGTGGTEAFF
TRBJ2-3 TRBV7-3 NA TRBD2 TGTGCCAGCAGCCCAGCGGGAGGTACAGATACGCAGTATTTT CASSPAGGTDTQYF
TRBJ2-7 TRBV9 NA NA TGTGCCAGCAGCGTAGGGCCGGTCGGGACTGGTCATTACGAGCAGTACTTC CASSVGPVGTGHYEQYF
TRBJ2-4 TRBV5-1 NA TRBD1 TGCGCCAGCAGCTTGACTGCGGACAGGGTTGTAAACATTCAGTACTTC CASSLTADRVVNIQYF
TRBJ1-3 TRBV28 once NA TGTGCCAGCAGTCTGGCTAGCTCTGGAAACACCATATATTTT CASSLASSGNTIYF
TRBJ2-5 TRBV28 NA NA TGTGCCAGCAGTTCTAGGCAGGGTGGTCGGGAGACCCAGTACTTC CASSSRQGGRETQYF
TRBJ2-1 TRBV18 NA TRBD1 TGTGCCAGCTCACCAAGGACAGGGGATTTCAATGAGCAGTTCTTC CASSPRTGDFNEQFF
TRBJ2-7 TRBV7-2 NA NA TGTGCCAGCAGCTTAGGCAGGTCCTACGAGCAGTACTTC CASSLGRSYEQYF
TRBJ2-3 TRBV11-2 NA TRBD2 TGTGCCAGCAGCTTAAGGGTAGGCGCGGGAGGACGCACAGATACGCAGTATTTT CASSLRVGAGGRTDTQYF
TRBJ2-3 TRBV18 NA NA TGTGCCAGCTCACCACCGATTCGCGGCGGCACAGATACGCAGTATTTT CASSPPIRGGTDTQYF
TRBJ2-1 TRBV19 once NA TGTGCCAGTAGCACAACAGGGAGTACGAATGAGCAGTTCTTC CASSTTGSTNEQFF
TRBJ1-5 TRBV28 NA NA TGTGCCAGCAGTTTTGGGGGGGCCTTTAATCAGCCCCAGCATTTT CASSFGGAFNQPQHF
TRBJ1-1 TRBV7-2 NA NA TGTGCCAGCAGCTTAGTACAGGCGGGGACTGAAGCTTTCTTT CASSLVQAGTEAFF
TRBJ2-3 TRBV7-3 NA TRBD2 TGTGCCAGCAGCACCCTTCCTAGCGGAACCTTTAAAAGCACAGATACGCAGTATTTT CASSTLPSGTFKSTDTQYF